Following are 24 T cell receptor beta chains from one sample sequenced in a study of blood T cell repertoires in COVID-19. Only in-frame clones appear in the TCRdb table, and some are missing; sequencing was by immunoSEQ multiplex PCR. This sample has fewer than 400,000 clones, with roughly nine tenths found just once. The source material was PBMCs or T cells enriched from blood (not recorded which). Receptors were obtained from a woman aged 30 to 39 who had been exposed to COVID-19.

The V and J genes are TRBV10-2 and TRBJ1-6; TRBD1 aligns across 7 bases. The germline V gene has CDR1 WSHSY and CDR2 SAAADI. The CDR3 is made up of 16 amino acids. Trimming at V came to 6 bases and at J to 8 bases, leaving 13 bases not matched to a gene. The CDR3 DNA reads as TGCGCCAGCAGCGACGGGACAGCCAGGCGGGATTCACCCCTCCACTTT. Translated: CASSDGTARRDSPLHF.

The CDR3 DNA reads TGTGCCAGCATCCCGGGACTAGCGACCGGGGAGCTGTTTTTT. Amino acid sequence: CASIPGLATGELFF. The chain carries TRBV7-9 and TRBJ2-2; 10 nucleotides align to TRBD2. CDR1 and CDR2 (germline): SEHNR, FQNEAQ (reference sequence). The length of the CDR3 is 14 residues. After removal of 7 bases from V and 5 bases from J, the junction contained 4 bases not matched to a gene. Variable domain in full (rest from reference TRBV7-9 and TRBJ2-2): DTGVSQNPRHKITKRGQNVTFRCDPISEHNRLYWYRQTLGQGPEFLTYFQNEAQLEKSRLLSDRFSAERPKGSFSTLEIQRTEQGDSAMYLCASIPGLATGELFFGEGSRLTVL.

CDR3 region: CASSHPAREVNQPQHF. The CDR3 nucleotides read TGCGCCAGCAGCCATCCCGCCAGGGAAGTCAATCAGCCCCAGCATTTT. V gene TRBV4-1 combines with J gene TRBJ1-5, with D perhaps TRBD1 (5 bases). V was clipped by 3 bases and J by 3 bases, with 15 bases between them. Germline V gene sequence: CDR1 MGHRA, CDR2 YSYEKL. The CDR3 covers 16 residues.

The V and J genes are TRBV5-6 and TRBJ1-2; D not certain. CDR1 is SGHDT and CDR2 is YYEEEE in the germline V gene. The CDR3 has 14 amino acids. The ends were cut back, 1 base at V and 2 bases at J, with 9 bases in the middle. CDR3 sequence: CASSLIPENYGYTF. The CDR3 nucleotides read TGTGCCAGCAGCTTGATCCCGGAGAACTATGGCTACACCTTC. The whole variable domain, filled in from reference TRBV5-6 and TRBJ1-2, reads DAGVTQSPTHLIKTRGQQVTLRCSPKSGHDTVSWYQQALGQGPQFIFQYYEEEERQRGNFPDRFSGHQFPNYSSELNVNALLLGDSALYLCASSLIPENYGYTFGSGTRLTVV.

The chain has TRBV19 and TRBJ2-3, with TRBD1 matching over 7 bases. Trimming at V came to 6 bases and at J to 3 bases, leaving 12 bases not matched to a gene. Looked up from germline, CDR1 is LNHDA and CDR2 is SQIVND (reference sequence). This CDR3 has 16 residues. CDR3 sequence reads: CASSRSRDRTTDTQYF. Written as DNA, the CDR3 is TGTGCCAGTAGCCGGTCTCGGGACAGAACAACAGATACGCAGTATTTT.

The chain's CDR3 is CASSVGQGGYEKLFF. In DNA, the CDR3 is TGTGCCAGCAGCGTAGGGCAGGGAGGATATGAAAAACTGTTTTTT. This sequence joins TRBV9 and TRBJ1-4; D may be TRBD1 (5 bases). V lost 0 bases and J 6 bases, leaving 12 bases between the germline ends. In germline, CDR1 is SGDLS, CDR2 YYNGEE. The CDR3 totals 15 residues.

The chain recombines TRBV20-1 with TRBJ2-5; D is unresolved. Germline CDR1 DFQATT, CDR2 SNEGSKA (reference sequence). Deletions cut 6 bases from V and 4 bases from J, with 9 bases between. CDR3 length equals 11 residues. CDR3 DNA sequence: TGCAGTGCAGCGCTGGGAGAGACCCAGTACTTC. Its protein is CSAALGETQYF.

With respect to this clone: This sample includes further DNA sequences coding for the same CDR3. The CDR3 DNA sequence: TGTGCCAGCAGCCAGCCGGGACTCGCTGCCTACGAGCAGTACTTC. This sequence encodes CASSQPGLAAYEQYF. This chain uses TRBV3-1 (or the pseudogene TRBV3-2) with TRBJ2-7, with D perhaps matching TRBD2 (6 bases). The length of the CDR3 is 15 residues. V was clipped by 3 bases and J by 2 bases, with 14 bases between them. The germline CDR1 and CDR2 sequences are LGHDT and YNNKEL (reference sequence).

This rearrangement joins TRBV3-1 (or the pseudogene TRBV3-2) to TRBJ1-2, with D perhaps matching TRBD1 (6 bases). Per the germline V gene, CDR1 is LGHDT and CDR2 is YNNKEL (reference sequence). The CDR3 totals 12 residues. Trimming stripped 4 bases from V and 8 bases from J, with 11 bases between. The CDR3, as DNA: TGTGCCAGCAGCCCCACAGGGAAGGGCTACACCTTC. It codes for CASSPTGKGYTF.

This chain joins TRBV30 and TRBJ2-6, with a tentative D call TRBD1 (5 bases). Deletions cut 7 bases from V and 0 bases from J, with 10 bases between. The germline gives CDR1 GTSNPN, CDR2 SVGIG (reference sequence). The CDR3 is made up of 14 amino acids. In DNA form, the CDR3 reads TGTGCCTTCCAAGGGGCCTCTGGGGCCAACGTCCTGACTTTC. Protein product: CAFQGASGANVLTF.

Worth noting for this clone: The junction and the germline gene differ at one end; a read error may be behind it. This chain links TRBV9 with TRBJ2-2, with 11 bases matching TRBD1. CDR1 is SGDLS and CDR2 is YYNGEE in the germline V gene. The CDR3 totals 16 residues. CDR3 nucleotides: TGTGTCAGCAGCGCCCAACCGGGACAGGGGGCCGGGGAGCTGTTTTTT. This gives the protein CVSSAQPGQGAGELFF. Supplemented by reference TRBV9 and TRBJ2-2, the full variable domain reads DSGVTQTPKHLITATGQRVTLRCSPRSGDLSVYWYQQSLDQGLQFLIQYYNGEERAKGNILERFSAQQFPDLHSELNLSSLELGDSALYFCVSSAQPGQGAGELFFGEGSRLTVL.

The V call is TRBV27, the J call TRBJ1-1; no firm D call. This CDR3 region has 15 residues. The germline CDR1 and CDR2 sequences are MNHEY and SMNVEV (reference sequence). V gave up 5 bases and J gave up 1 base, with 14 bases separating them. As DNA, the CDR3 is TGTGCCAGCAGTACCTCAAACTCCCCGAACACTGAAGCTTTCTTT. Its translation is CASSTSNSPNTEAFF.

Details on this clone: Germline is not matched at one junction end, which may reflect a read error. V usage is TRBV27 and J usage is TRBJ1-2; 12 positions agree with TRBD1. CDR3 size: 17 residues. In germline, CDR1 is MNHEY, CDR2 SMNVEV (reference sequence). This chain's CDR3 is CASSPTGTGGPQGLDCF. In DNA form, the CDR3 reads TGTGCCAGCAGTCCTACCGGGACAGGGGGCCCCCAGGGCTTGGACTGCTTC.

This clone was observed a single time. Other DNA sequences from this sample encode an identical CDR3 as well. The chain employs TRBV5-6 and TRBJ1-2; D is ambiguous. The CDR3 spans 12 residues. The germline V gene has CDR1 SGHDT and CDR2 YYEEEE. V was shortened by 4 bases and J by 3 bases, with 7 bases between the two germline ends. CDR3 sequence (DNA): TGTGCCAGCAGCCTGCAGTACTATGGCTACACCTTC. This codes for CASSLQYYGYTF.

The chain couples TRBV11-2 to TRBJ1-5; the D gene is possibly TRBD1 (5 bases). The CDR3 contains 15 residues. In germline, CDR1 is SGHAT, CDR2 FQNNGV. Trimming pared 5 bases from V and 2 bases from J, leaving 13 bases between. The DNA for the CDR3 is TGTGCCAGCAGCCCCCGCGGGGACGGCAATCAGCCCCAGCATTTT. Residues: CASSPRGDGNQPQHF.

The chain carries TRBV27 and TRBJ2-1; 10 bases line up with TRBD2. Germline V gene lookup returns CDR1 MNHEY and CDR2 SMNVEV (reference sequence). The V gene end was trimmed by 1 base and the J gene end by 6 bases; junction bases not matched to a gene: 6. This CDR3 has 16 amino acids. CDR3 region: CASSLWPSGGANEQFF. In DNA form, the CDR3 reads TGTGCCAGCAGTTTATGGCCTAGCGGGGGTGCCAATGAGCAGTTCTTC.

CDR3 protein: CASRIDRGTEAFF. The CDR3 bases are TGTGCCAGCAGAATAGACAGGGGCACTGAAGCTTTCTTT. The chain couples TRBV2 to TRBJ1-1; 8 positions match TRBD1. The germline V gene has CDR1 SNHLY and CDR2 FYNNEI. The J segment lost 4 bases and the V segment lost 6 bases, leaving 4 bases of the junction unmatched. The CDR3 length is 13 residues.

In its sample, this clone was seen once. The CDR3 DNA reads as TGCGCCAGCAGACCCGGGACTAGTAGTCGGAATGAGCAGTTCTTC. Translated: CASRPGTSSRNEQFF. The rearrangement links TRBV5-1 to TRBJ2-1, with 8 bases identical to TRBD2. The V gene end was trimmed by 5 bases and the J gene end by 7 bases; junction bases not matched to a gene: 11. CDR3 length equals 15 residues. The germline V gene has CDR1 SGHRS and CDR2 YFSETQ.

V is TRBV10-3 and J is TRBJ1-1, with a tentative D call TRBD1 (6 bases). Germline V gene lookup returns CDR1 ENHRY and CDR2 SYGVKD. V lost 9 bases to trimming and J lost 4 bases, with 18 bases between them. The CDR3 covers 14 residues. The CDR3 loop is CAMGGWGAGTEAFF. The CDR3 DNA reads as TGTGCCATGGGAGGGTGGGGGGCAGGCACTGAAGCTTTCTTT.

The chain recombines TRBV2 with TRBJ2-7, with 7 bases identical to TRBD1. Germline CDR1 SNHLY, CDR2 FYNNEI. Trimming cost V 8 bases and J 0 bases; bases outside gene matches: 4. CDR3 length: 13 residues. The CDR3, as DNA: TGTGCCAGCCGGGACAGTAGCTCCTACGAGCAGTACTTC. This encodes CASRDSSSYEQYF.

The V call is TRBV18, the J call TRBJ1-2; perhaps TRBD1 as D (6 bases). CDR3 length: 14 amino acids. The V end was cut by 3 bases, the J end by 3 bases, with 11 bases between. The germline CDR1 and CDR2 sequences are KGHSH and LQKENI. The CDR3 here is CASSPVAGDYGYTF. As DNA, the CDR3 is TGTGCCAGCTCACCGGTGGCAGGGGACTATGGCTACACCTTC.

This clone has only one observation. The V gene is TRBV5-6, the J gene TRBJ2-7; 10 positions agree with TRBD1. V trimming: 9 bases; J trimming: 2 bases; junction bases outside the gene matches: 8. Germline assignment: CDR1 SGHDT and CDR2 YYEEEE. This CDR3 spans 14 amino acids. The CDR3 bases are TGTGCCACCGGGGCCGGGACAGGGGCCTACGAGCAGTACTTC. Protein product: CATGAGTGAYEQYF.

This chain links TRBV7-9 with TRBJ2-7, with 9 positions matching TRBD1. V was pared by 5 bases and J by 3 bases, with 5 bases of the junction left unmatched. From germline, CDR1 is SEHNR and CDR2 FQNEAQ (reference sequence). This CDR3 region has 14 residues. DNA for the CDR3: TGTGCCAGCAGCCAAAGACAGGGGGGCTACGAGCAGTACTTC. This encodes CASSQRQGGYEQYF.

V and J are TRBV2 and TRBJ2-7; 12 bases agree with TRBD1. This CDR3 has 15 residues. Germline V lookup: CDR1 SNHLY, CDR2 FYNNEI. The junction had 6 bases not matched to a gene; V was cut back by 6 bases and J by 3 bases. The CDR3 DNA reads as TGTGCCAGCAGAGGGACAGGGGGCTTGGTCTACGAGCAGTACTTC. This gives the protein CASRGTGGLVYEQYF. Based on the CDR3 plus reference TRBV2 and TRBJ2-7, the full variable domain is EPEVTQTPSHQVTQMGQEVILRCVPISNHLYFYWYRQILGQKVEFLVSFYNNEISEKSEIFDDQFSVERPDGSNFTLKIRSTKLEDSAMYFCASRGTGGLVYEQYFGPGTRLTVT.